These 3 T cell receptor beta chains were sequenced from one sample in a study of breast tumors, draining lymph nodes, adjacent tissues. TCRdb itself ran the multiplex PCR reads through MiXCR, one entry per CDR3 protein. Among 200,000 to 300,000 distinct CDR3 sequences listed, around 30% were seen once. The lymph nodes were axillary draining lymph nodes from breast cancer patients. The sample comprised axillary lymph node tissue. Every receptor here comes from a female donor with breast cancer. Some clones in this sample may be carry-over from other donors' samples.

In this sample, this clonotype turned up many times. The CDR3 sequence is CASSEGGLLGGYTF. The CDR3, as DNA: TGTGCCAGCAGTGAGGGCGGCCTCTTGGGGGGCTACACCTTC. The V and J genes are TRBV2 and TRBJ1-2; D is ambiguous. V lost 3 bases, J lost 8 bases, and 16 bases lay in between. Germline V gene sequence: CDR1 SNHLY, CDR2 FYNNEI. This CDR3 spans 14 amino acids.

This clonotype was detected ten times or more. The rearrangement uses TRBV10-2 and TRBJ1-2; possibly TRBD1 for D (5 bases). Germline V CDR1 and CDR2: WSHSY, SAAADI. CDR3 size: 18 residues. Trimming shortened V by 10 bases and J by 3 bases, and 30 bases separated the two germline ends. The CDR3 reads CANRTGAARRFSDYGYTF. The CDR3 DNA follows: TGCGCCAACAGGACGGGCGCAGCTAGGAGGTTTTCAGACTATGGCTACACCTTC.

This chain joins TRBV20-1 and TRBJ1-1; TRBD1 might be the D (6 bases). V was clipped by 1 base and J by 5 bases, with 23 bases between them. This CDR3 has 17 residues. Germline V lookup: CDR1 DFQATT, CDR2 SNEGSKA (reference sequence). The CDR3 reads CSARGPPTTGRRTEAFF. The CDR3 DNA follows: TGCAGTGCTAGAGGCCCTCCCACGACAGGCCGACGGACTGAAGCTTTCTTT.